These T cell receptor beta chains were read from a single sample in a study of blood T cell repertoires in COVID-19. The data were produced by immunoSEQ multiplex PCR, yet TCRdb's version contains in-frame clones alone and is incomplete. Among 200,000 to 250,000 clones listed, under 95% were seen once. The sequencing sample was made of peripheral blood. The receptors shown here come from a man aged 30-40 years with acute or convalescent COVID-19. Both conserved end residues are part of each CDR3. Fields, in order: V gene, clone size, J gene, D gene, CDR3 protein, CDR3 DNA. D genes are given only for firm matches. Clone size is shown for a subset of rows, as once, few, many or a class of expanded clone.

>TRBV9|.|TRBJ1-5|.
CASSVGGGGDQPQHF
TGTGCCAGCAGCGTAGGGGGGGGTGGCGATCAGCCCCAGCATTTT
>TRBV11-2|.|TRBJ2-7|.
CASTTTGEGSYEQYF
TGTGCCAGCACAACTACAGGAGAAGGCTCCTACGAGCAGTACTTC
>TRBV18|.|TRBJ2-7|.
CASSPKGSRAGQGEQYF
TGTGCCAGCTCACCGAAGGGGTCACGTGCAGGGCAGGGGGAGCAGTACTTC
>TRBV20-1|.|TRBJ2-7|TRBD2
CSASSGTSGTYEQYF
TGCAGTGCTAGTTCCGGGACTAGCGGAACCTACGAGCAGTACTTC
>TRBV12-5|.|TRBJ2-7|TRBD1
CASGLPWTGDEQYF
TGTGCTAGTGGTTTGCCATGGACAGGGGACGAGCAGTACTTC
>TRBV30|.|TRBJ2-5|.
CAWSLGLAKETQYF
TGTGCCTGGAGTCTCGGGCTAGCCAAAGAGACCCAGTACTTC
>TRBV19|.|TRBJ2-7|.
CASSRIGHQSPYEQYF
TGTGCCAGTAGCAGAATCGGACATCAGAGCCCCTACGAGCAGTACTTC
>TRBV18|.|TRBJ1-5|TRBD1
CASSPGQSNQPQHF
TGTGCCAGCTCACCGGGACAGAGCAATCAGCCCCAGCATTTT
>TRBV5-1|.|TRBJ2-7|.
CASSQGQTLTYEQYF
TGCGCCAGCAGCCAGGGACAAACTCTTACCTACGAGCAGTACTTC
>TRBV6-5|.|TRBJ2-7|TRBD2
CASTWTSGAYEQYF
TGTGCCAGCACCTGGACTAGCGGAGCCTACGAGCAGTACTTC
>TRBV6-5|.|TRBJ2-2|.
CASSRTANTGELFF
TGTGCCAGCAGCCGGACAGCTAACACCGGGGAGCTGTTTTTT
>TRBV7-3|.|TRBJ2-1|.
CASSYDSNEQFF
TGTGCCAGCAGCTACGACAGCAATGAGCAGTTCTTC
>TRBV10-3|.|TRBJ1-5|.
CAISEFGGTQDSNQPQHF
TGTGCCATCAGTGAGTTTGGCGGTACACAAGATAGCAATCAGCCCCAGCATTTT
>TRBV9|.|TRBJ2-2|.
CASSDSGGELFF
TGTGCCAGCAGCGATAGCGGCGGGGAGCTGTTTTTT
>TRBV5-1|.|TRBJ2-7|TRBD1
CASSLWGTETSYEQYF
TGCGCCAGCAGCTTGTGGGGGACAGAAACCTCCTACGAGCAGTACTTC
>TRBV7-9|once|TRBJ1-3|.
CASSPSGGENTIYF
TGTGCCAGCAGCCCCTCGGGTGGAGAAAACACCATATATTTT
>TRBV20-1|once|TRBJ1-2|.
CSASFTTRSGYTF
TGCAGTGCTAGTTTTACCACAAGGAGTGGCTACACCTTC
>TRBV5-1|.|TRBJ2-1|.
CASSPSRASYNEQFF
TGCGCCAGCAGCCCGTCGCGGGCCAGCTACAATGAGCAGTTCTTC
>TRBV29-1|.|TRBJ2-5|TRBD1
CSVKTGHVETQYF
TGCAGCGTTAAGACAGGGCATGTGGAGACCCAGTACTTC
>TRBV28|.|TRBJ2-1|.
CASTLARSYNEQFF
TGTGCCAGCACCCTAGCCCGCTCCTACAATGAGCAGTTCTTC
>TRBV7-2|.|TRBJ1-5|.
CASSRGFSQPQHF
TGTGCCAGCAGCCGCGGTTTCAGTCAGCCCCAGCATTTT
>TRBV7-2|.|TRBJ1-1|.
CASSSRDTYTEAFF
TGTGCCAGCAGCTCCCGGGACACCTACACTGAAGCTTTCTTT
>TRBV6-5|.|TRBJ2-1|.
CASTPRRGHNEQFF
TGTGCCAGCACGCCCAGGAGAGGGCACAATGAGCAGTTCTTC
>TRBV5-1|once|TRBJ2-7|.
CASSPGRYEQYF
TGCGCCAGCAGCCCGGGTCGCTACGAGCAGTACTTC
>TRBV29-1|.|TRBJ1-1|.
CSVRAAGTEAFF
TGCAGCGTCCGGGCCGCGGGGACTGAAGCTTTCTTT